Shown below are 19 T cell receptor beta chains from a single sample sequenced in a study of T-cell reconstitution after alpha-beta-depleted transplantation in children. Broader study findings: Newly produced T cells mostly provided counts and TCRbeta diversity after one year, as hyperexpanded clones declined.

These TCRs are of unknown antigen specificity. Preparing the TCRbeta library involved the use of unique molecular identifiers. A single record per CDR3 protein comes from TCRdb applying MiXCR to the PCR reads. The sample shows about 290,000 distinct CDR3 sequences, just over 7.5% of them seen only once. Sequences were derived from peripheral blood, sampled 360 days after TCRalphabeta/CD19-depleted stem cell transplant. Receptor source: a female patient between 2 and 15 years old who had a stem cell transplant for Fanconi anemia, so the T cells may come from the graft donor.

This clonotype occurred once. The chain joins TRBV4-3 to TRBJ2-3; tentatively, D is TRBD2 (6 bases). The V and J ends lost 1 base and 0 bases respectively, with 11 bases between them. The CDR3 extends over 16 amino acids. CDR1 and CDR2 (germline): LGHNA, YSLEER. DNA of the CDR3: TGCGCCAGCAGCCAAGCACGGGGGATTAGCACAGATACGCAGTATTTT. As protein: CASSQARGISTDTQYF.

This clonotype was recorded a few times. This chain uses TRBV2 with TRBJ2-1, with D hard to call. Germline CDR1 and CDR2: SNHLY and FYNNEI. The CDR3 is made up of 11 amino acids. V was pared by 8 bases and J by 6 bases, with 8 bases between. Here the CDR3 reads CASVWGNEQFF. The CDR3 DNA follows: TGTGCCAGCGTTTGGGGCAATGAGCAGTTCTTC.

This clonotype was picked up many times. V and J are TRBV24-1 and TRBJ2-7, with 10 bases matching TRBD2. The germline V gene encodes CDR1 KGHDR and CDR2 SFDVKD. The V gene end was trimmed by 2 bases and the J gene end by 5 bases; junction bases not matched to a gene: 5. The CDR3 length is 15 residues. In nucleotides, the CDR3 is TGTGCCACCAGTGATTCCGGGACTAGCGTTCACGAGCAGTACTTC. It is translated as CATSDSGTSVHEQYF.

This clonotype was observed at least ten times. The rearrangement uses TRBV12-3 or TRBV12-4 and TRBJ1-2; maybe TRBD1 (5 bases). The CDR3 contains 13 residues. Trimming cost V 6 bases and J 6 bases, with 14 bases left between them. The CDR3: CASRPGPKNGYTF. In DNA form, the CDR3 reads TGTGCCAGCAGGCCGGGACCGAAAAATGGCTACACCTTC.

This clonotype was counted only a few times. The chain uses TRBV20-1 and TRBJ1-2, with 10 bases lining up with TRBD1. Germline CDR1 and CDR2: DFQATT and SNEGSKA (reference sequence). This CDR3 comprises 16 residues. The ends lost 5 bases at V and 2 bases at J; junction bases unmatched: 11. This CDR3 reads CSAAGQGDFENYGYTF. The CDR3 bases are TGCAGTGCTGCCGGACAGGGGGATTTCGAGAACTATGGCTACACCTTC.

This clonotype was seen repeatedly, ten times or more. The V and J genes are TRBV6-5 and TRBJ2-1; TRBD2 matches 7 bases. Germline V CDR1 and CDR2: MNHEY, SVGAGI. The CDR3 is made up of 15 amino acids. Trimming cost V 4 bases and J 4 bases; bases outside gene matches: 7. This CDR3 reads CASSFRAGSYNEQFF. The CDR3 DNA sequence: TGTGCCAGCAGTTTCCGAGCGGGGTCTTACAATGAGCAGTTCTTC.

This clonotype turned up a few times. The chain links TRBV9 to TRBJ1-3; D remains ambiguous. Germline CDR1 SGDLS, CDR2 YYNGEE. The CDR3 is made up of 15 amino acids. Trimming removed 2 bases from V and 0 bases from J, with 9 bases in between. The CDR3 protein is CASSVGRYSGNTIYF. Written as DNA, the CDR3 is TGTGCCAGCAGCGTGGGGAGGTACTCTGGAAACACCATATATTTT.

Ten or more counts support this clonotype. V and J are TRBV5-1 and TRBJ2-1; 11 bases agree with TRBD2. The CDR3 runs 19 residues. From germline, CDR1 is SGHRS and CDR2 YFSETQ. The junction had 12 bases not matched to a gene; V was cut back by 4 bases and J by 0 bases. The CDR3 DNA sequence: TGCGCCAGCAGCAATCTCCTAGCGGGGGGCCGGAGCTCCTACAATGAGCAGTTCTTC. Amino acids: CASSNLLAGGRSSYNEQFF.

This clonotype appeared many times. This chain connects TRBV5-1 to TRBJ1-1; no firm D call. The CDR3 covers 13 residues. Germline V gene lookup returns CDR1 SGHRS and CDR2 YFSETQ. V gave up 1 base and J gave up 7 bases, with 11 bases separating them. CDR3 loop: CASSLRSPHEAFF. The CDR3 region has the DNA TGCGCCAGCAGCTTGCGCTCCCCCCATGAAGCTTTCTTT.

At least ten counts were recorded for this clonotype. V and J are TRBV12-3 or TRBV12-4 and TRBJ2-3; a possible D gene is TRBD1 (5 bases). The CDR3 consists of 14 residues. V was cut by 3 bases and J by 3 bases, with 10 bases left in between. The CDR3 nucleotides are TGTGCCAGCAGTTTGGACAAATTTACAGATACGCAGTATTTT. It codes for CASSLDKFTDTQYF.

This clonotype was counted many times. The rearrangement links TRBV14 to TRBJ2-1, with 11 nucleotides matching TRBD2. The CDR3 sequence is 16 residues long. With V trimmed by 6 bases and J by 9 bases, 13 bases remained unmatched. Germline values: CDR1 SGHDN, CDR2 FVKESK. DNA for the CDR3: TGTGCCAGCAGTTACGGGACTAGCGGAGGGGGACTTGAGCAGTTCTTC. It specifies CASSYGTSGGGLEQFF. Supplemented by reference TRBV14 and TRBJ2-1, the full variable domain reads EAGVTQFPSHSVIEKGQTVTLRCDPISGHDNLYWYRRVMGKEIKFLLHFVKESKQDESGMPNNRFLAERTGGTYSTLKVQPAELEDSGVYFCASSYGTSGGGLEQFFGPGTRLTVL.

This clonotype was picked up many times. V and J are TRBV12-3 or TRBV12-4 and TRBJ1-2; a possible D gene is TRBD1 (5 bases). The CDR3 runs 11 residues. Trimming removed 4 bases from V and 7 bases from J, with 7 bases in between. In nucleotides, the CDR3 is TGTGCCAGCAGTTCGGGGGTTGGCTACACCTTC. As protein: CASSSGVGYTF.

The rearrangement links TRBV3-1 to TRBJ2-2; perhaps D is TRBD1 or TRBD2 (5 bases each). The germline V gene encodes CDR1 LGHDT and CDR2 YNNKEL (reference sequence). The CDR3 is 18 residues long. V was pared by 1 base and J by 6 bases, with 21 bases between. CDR3 sequence reads: CASSQVTGRPRGPGELFF. The CDR3 DNA reads TGTGCCAGCAGCCAAGTGACGGGACGGCCAAGAGGGCCCGGGGAGCTGTTTTTT. The entire variable domain, with the rest obtained from reference TRBV3-1 and TRBJ2-2, is as follows: DTAVSQTPKYLVTQMGNDKSIKCEQNLGHDTMYWYKQDSKKFLKIMFSYNNKELIINETVPNRFSPKSPDKAHLNLHINSLELGDSAVYFCASSQVTGRPRGPGELFFGEGSRLTVL.

Only a few counts were recorded for this clonotype. The gene calls are TRBV28 and TRBJ2-2, with 7 bases lining up with TRBD1. The CDR3 totals 17 residues. Germline values: CDR1 MDHEN, CDR2 SYDVKM. V lost 5 bases to trimming and J lost 2 bases; unmatched junction nucleotides: 11. In nucleotides, the CDR3 is TGTGCCAGCAGTCCCATACCGGGACAGCTTAACACCGGGGAGCTGTTTTTT. This codes for CASSPIPGQLNTGELFF.

The chain links TRBV28 to TRBJ1-3; TRBD1 might be the D (5 bases). Germline V lookup: CDR1 MDHEN, CDR2 SYDVKM. The germline V and J ends were trimmed by 5 bases and 4 bases, with 15 bases remaining between them. The length of the CDR3 is 15 residues. The CDR3 spells CASSPSRGPGNTIYF. For the CDR3, the DNA is TGTGCCAGCAGTCCCTCGAGGGGACCCGGAAACACCATATATTTT.

This clonotype occurred many times. The chain recombines TRBV5-1 with TRBJ1-2, with 8 positions matching TRBD1. CDR3 length: 15 residues. The J segment lost 3 bases and the V segment lost 4 bases, leaving 8 bases of the junction unmatched. CDR1 is SGHRS, CDR2 YFSETQ, per germline. The CDR3 nucleotides read TGCGCCAGCAGCCCGCGGACAGGGTTCGACTATGGCTACACCTTC. This gives the protein CASSPRTGFDYGYTF.

Regarding this clonotype: One end of the junction fails to match germline, which may point to a read error. The V gene is TRBV30, the J gene TRBJ2-1, with 8 bases matching TRBD1. The CDR3 is 11 residues long. The germline CDR1 and CDR2 sequences are GTSNPN and SVGIG (reference sequence). In DNA, the CDR3 is TGTGCCTCCAACCGCGGGACAGGTCAAATCTTC. It encodes CASNRGTGQIF.

In this sample, this clonotype turned up a few times. This chain joins TRBV4-1 and TRBJ2-1; D not resolved. V lost 0 bases and J lost 0, with 12 bases in between. The CDR3 is made up of 17 amino acids. Germline V gene lookup returns CDR1 MGHRA and CDR2 YSYEKL. CDR3 nucleotides: TGCGCCAGCAGCCAAGAGATTCGGTCTAGCTCCTACAATGAGCAGTTCTTC. This translates into CASSQEIRSSSYNEQFF.

The table lists this clonotype with many counts. The J gene is TRBJ1-2, the V gene TRBV6-5, with TRBD1 as a possible D gene (5 bases). The CDR3 has 17 residues. The germline V and J ends were trimmed by 0 bases and 2 bases, with 16 bases remaining between them. Germline V lookup: CDR1 MNHEY, CDR2 SVGAGI. CDR3 amino acids: CASSYSMKLGANYGYTF. The CDR3 DNA follows: TGTGCCAGCAGTTACTCGATGAAATTAGGGGCAAACTATGGCTACACCTTC.